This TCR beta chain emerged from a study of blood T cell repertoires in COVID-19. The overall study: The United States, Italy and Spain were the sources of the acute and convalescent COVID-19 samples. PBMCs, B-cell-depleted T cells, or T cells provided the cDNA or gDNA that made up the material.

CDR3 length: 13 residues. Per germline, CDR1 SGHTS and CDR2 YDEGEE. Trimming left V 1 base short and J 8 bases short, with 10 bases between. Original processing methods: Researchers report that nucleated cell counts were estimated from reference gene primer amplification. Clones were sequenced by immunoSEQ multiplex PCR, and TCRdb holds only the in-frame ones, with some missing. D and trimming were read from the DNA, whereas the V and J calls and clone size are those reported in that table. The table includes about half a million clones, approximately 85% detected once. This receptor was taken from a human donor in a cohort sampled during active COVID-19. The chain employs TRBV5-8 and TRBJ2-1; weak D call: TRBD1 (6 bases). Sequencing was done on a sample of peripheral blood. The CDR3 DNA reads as TGTGCCAGCAGCTTGTACAGGGTGGATGAGCAGTTCTTC. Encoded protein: CASSLYRVDEQFF. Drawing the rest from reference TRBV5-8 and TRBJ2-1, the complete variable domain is EAGVTQSPTHLIKTRGQQATLRCSPISGHTSVYWYQQALGLGLQFLLWYDEGEERNRGNFPPRFSGRQFPNYSSELNVNALELEDSALYLCASSLYRVDEQFFGPGTRLTVL.